This T cell receptor (beta chain) is from a study of T cell responses to AZD1222 COVID-19 vaccine. Regarding the study as a whole: Among those given AZD1222, only six were seropositive at baseline.

The repertoire was sequenced with immunoSEQ multiplex PCR; TCRdb's copy has only in-frame clones and lacks some. The sample has roughly 130,000 clones; roughly 87% are singletons. On this clone itself: Its matching antigen is unknown.

This receptor was identified in an adult in good health. Specimen: peripheral blood, collected on day 0 of AZD1222 vaccination.

CDR3 nucleotide sequence: TGTGCCAGCAGCTCCTCCGGCCCCAATTCACCCCTCCACTTT. Its translation: CASSSSGPNSPLHF. The genes are TRBV7-9 and TRBJ1-6; D is ambiguous. V was shortened by 4 bases and J by 7 bases, with 11 bases between the two germline ends. The CDR3 loop spans 14 amino acids. The germline gives CDR1 SEHNR, CDR2 FQNEAQ (reference sequence).